One and the same sample provided the 2 T cell receptor beta chains below, sequenced in a study of blood T cell repertoires in COVID-19. Here immunoSEQ multiplex PCR was the method, and the copy in TCRdb shows in-frame clones only, minus some. Altogether approximately 61,000 clones are present, just under 85% being singletons, with the ten largest covering 4.5% to 5.5%. Sequenced sample: peripheral blood. These receptors all come from a man aged 65 to 85 with acute or convalescent COVID-19.

The chain uses TRBV7-3 and TRBJ2-3; 8 nucleotides agree with TRBD2. The CDR3 totals 15 residues. Germline-derived CDR1 and CDR2 are SGHTA and FQGTGA. Trimming took 5 bases from V and 1 from J; bases not matched to a gene: 5. This chain's CDR3 is CASSQRGTRTDTQYF. The CDR3, as DNA: TGTGCCAGCAGCCAGCGGGGGACTCGCACAGATACGCAGTATTTT.

This clone occurred once. The V and J genes are TRBV5-4 and TRBJ1-6, with D perhaps matching TRBD1 (6 bases). In germline, CDR1 is SGHNT, CDR2 YYREEE (reference sequence). The CDR3 runs 17 residues. V was cut by 0 bases and J by 0 bases, with 10 bases left in between. The DNA for the CDR3 is TGTGCCAGCAGCTTGGGGTCAGGGGACTCCTATAATTCACCCCTCCACTTT. Translating it yields CASSLGSGDSYNSPLHF. The full variable domain, completed using reference TRBV5-4 and TRBJ1-6, is ETGVTQSPTHLIKTRGQQVTLRCSSQSGHNTVSWYQQALGQGPQFIFQYYREEENGRGNFPPRFSGLQFPNYSSELNVNALELDDSALYLCASSLGSGDSYNSPLHFGNGTRLTVT.